The entry below gives a single T cell receptor beta chain sequence along with its context. The target antigen is unknown. The CDR3 consists of 13 residues. The germline V and J ends were trimmed by 3 bases and 4 bases, with 9 bases remaining between them. Germline assignment: CDR1 LNHDA and CDR2 SQIVND (reference sequence). The data belong to a study of CD8+CD57+ T cells in acquired aplastic anemia. Using genomic DNA as the template, TCR beta VDJ and CDR3 profiling was carried out. TCRdb reprocessed the reads via MiXCR and lists one record per CDR3 protein. The sample consists of approximately 470,000 distinct CDR3 sequences, 25% to 40% of them appearing once. Patients picked for sequencing had shown CD8+CD57+ cell expansion detected by flow cytometry. Study-wide results and limits: A significant difference in CD8+ Simpson's diversity between patients and controls was not found.

Sequenced: sorted CD4+, CD8+, or CD8+CD57+ T cells (not recorded which) from PBMCs. The chain combines TRBV19 with TRBJ1-2; D gene ambiguous. The receptor was derived from a human donor with aplastic anemia. CDR3 nucleotide sequence: TGTGCCAGTAGTATGTCTTGGGGCTATGGCTACACCTTC. It translates to CASSMSWGYGYTF.